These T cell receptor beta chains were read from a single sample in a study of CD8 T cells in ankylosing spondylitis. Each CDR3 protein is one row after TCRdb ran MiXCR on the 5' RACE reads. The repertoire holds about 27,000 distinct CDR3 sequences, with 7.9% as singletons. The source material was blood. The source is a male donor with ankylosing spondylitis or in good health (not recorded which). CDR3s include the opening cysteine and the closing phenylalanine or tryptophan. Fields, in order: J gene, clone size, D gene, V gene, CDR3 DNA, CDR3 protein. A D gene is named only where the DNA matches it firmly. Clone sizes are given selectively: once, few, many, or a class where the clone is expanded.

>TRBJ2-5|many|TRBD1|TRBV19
TGTGCCAGTAGTATCGGGACAGGGTACCAAGAGACCCAGTACTTC
CASSIGTGYQETQYF
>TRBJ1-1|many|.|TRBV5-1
TGCGCCAGCATTCCAGGGTTGGGGGGCGCTTTCAACACTGAAGCTTTCTTT
CASIPGLGGAFNTEAFF
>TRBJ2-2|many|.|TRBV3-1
TGTGCCAGTTACCTAGCCGGGGAGCTGTTTTTT
CASYLAGELFF
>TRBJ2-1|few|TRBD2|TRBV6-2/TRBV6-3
TGTGCCAGCAGTTACCCGGGACTAGTTGGTAATGAGCAGTTCTTC
CASSYPGLVGNEQFF
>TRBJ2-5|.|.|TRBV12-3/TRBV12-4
TGTGCCAGCAGCCCCGCGGTGGTTGAGACCCAGTACTTC
CASSPAVVETQYF
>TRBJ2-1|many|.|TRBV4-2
TGTGCCAGCAGCCAAGTTGTGGGGGGCCTCCTAAATGAGCAGTTCTTC
CASSQVVGGLLNEQFF
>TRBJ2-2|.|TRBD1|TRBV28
TGTGCCAGCACAACAGGGGATCGAACCCCCGGGGAGCTGTTTTTT
CASTTGDRTPGELFF
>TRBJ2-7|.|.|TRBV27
TGTGCCAGCAGCCCGACAGGAGACTCCTACGAGCAGTACTTC
CASSPTGDSYEQYF
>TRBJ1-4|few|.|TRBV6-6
TGTGCCAGCACCTCTGGACAAGCAATCAGAGAAAAACTGTTTTTT
CASTSGQAIREKLFF
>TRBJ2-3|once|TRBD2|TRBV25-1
TGTGCCAGCAGCACTAGCGGGGGGCACGCGGATACGCAGTATTTT
CASSTSGGHADTQYF
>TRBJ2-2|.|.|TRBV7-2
TGTGCCAGCAGCGCCCGACTAGGGAGTACCGGGGAGCTGTTTTTT
CASSARLGSTGELFF
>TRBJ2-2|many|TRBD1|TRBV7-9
TGTGCCAGCAGCCCTAGAACAGGGGGAAACACCGGGGAGCTGTTTTTT
CASSPRTGGNTGELFF
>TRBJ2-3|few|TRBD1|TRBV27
TGTGCCAGCAGTTCGCAGGGGGCTAGCACAGATACGCAGTATTTT
CASSSQGASTDTQYF
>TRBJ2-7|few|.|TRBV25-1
TGTGCCAGCAGCCCCGTCGGAAGCCTCTCCTACGAGCAGTACTTC
CASSPVGSLSYEQYF
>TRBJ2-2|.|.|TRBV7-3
TGTGCCAGCAGCTTAAATGCTCCCGGGGAGCTGTTTTTT
CASSLNAPGELFF
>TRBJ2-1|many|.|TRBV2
TGTGCCAGCAAAGTTGACACCCATGGTGGCAATGAGCAGTTCTTC
CASKVDTHGGNEQFF
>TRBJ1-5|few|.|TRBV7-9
TGTGCCAGCAGCTTAGCGACCAATCAGCCCCAGCATTTT
CASSLATNQPQHF
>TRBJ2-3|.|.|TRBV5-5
TGTGCCAGCATTATGGCTAGCGTCCTAGCAAGCACAGATACGCAGTATTTT
CASIMASVLASTDTQYF